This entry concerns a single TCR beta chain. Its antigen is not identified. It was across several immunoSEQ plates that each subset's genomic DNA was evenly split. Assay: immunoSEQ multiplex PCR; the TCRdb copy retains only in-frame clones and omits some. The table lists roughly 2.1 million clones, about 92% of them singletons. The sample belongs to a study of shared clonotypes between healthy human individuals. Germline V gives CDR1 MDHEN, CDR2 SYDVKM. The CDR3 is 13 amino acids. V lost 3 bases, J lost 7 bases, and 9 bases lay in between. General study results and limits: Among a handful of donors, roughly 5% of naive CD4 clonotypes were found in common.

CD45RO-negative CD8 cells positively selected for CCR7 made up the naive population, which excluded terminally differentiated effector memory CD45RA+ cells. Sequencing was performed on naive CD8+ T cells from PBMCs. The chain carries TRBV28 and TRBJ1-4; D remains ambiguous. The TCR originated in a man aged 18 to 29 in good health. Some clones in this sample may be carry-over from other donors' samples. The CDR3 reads CASSLVFSEKLFF. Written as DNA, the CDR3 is TGTGCCAGCAGTTTGGTGTTTAGTGAAAAACTGTTTTTT.